These 8 T cell receptor beta chains share one sample of origin, sequenced in a study of CD8 T cells in Susac syndrome (dated by TCRdb to about 2019). The library was obtained by the immunoSEQ multiplex PCR assay. RNA was extracted using the RNeasy kit, and about 0.5 to 1 ug of the RNA was reverse transcribed with random hexamers. TCRdb reanalyzed the raw reads on its own, using fastp at Q25 for trimming and MiXCR for clone calling, and kept in-frame beta chains. A single entry per CDR3 protein holds the most common genes and DNA from its merged rows. Recorded for this sample are 300,000 to 350,000 distinct CDR3 sequences; approximately 90% of them occurred a single time. Over 0.065% of the sample rests with the top ten. Sequenced sample: CD4+ T cells from PBMCs. The receptor source for this set is a human donor with multiple sclerosis.

This chain uses TRBV30 with TRBJ1-1, with TRBD1 identical over 8 bases. Germline V gene data show CDR1 as GTSNPN and CDR2 as SVGIG (reference sequence). V was clipped by 5 bases and J by 10 bases; unmatched bases: 12. The CDR3 runs 13 residues. CDR3: CAWDRGPDIGAFF. CDR3 nucleotide sequence: TGTGCCTGGGACAGGGGCCCAGATATTGGAGCTTTCTTT.

The chain couples TRBV7-9 to TRBJ1-3, with D perhaps matching TRBD1 (6 bases). The CDR3 sequence is 15 residues long. Trimming cost V 2 bases and J 4 bases, with 12 bases left between them. Germline CDR1 and CDR2: SEHNR and FQNEAQ (reference sequence). For the CDR3, the DNA is TGTGCCAGCAGCTTAAGGGGGGCAAGAGGAAACACCATATATTTT. As protein: CASSLRGARGNTIYF.

The rearrangement links TRBV2 to TRBJ2-5; 9 bases fit TRBD2. The CDR3 runs to 15 residues. V was pared by 4 bases and J by 5 bases, with 8 bases of the junction left unmatched. Looked up from germline, CDR1 is SNHLY and CDR2 is FYNNEI. Written as DNA, the CDR3 is TGTGCCAGCAGTGGAGGGCGGGGGGGGATTGAGACCCAGTACTTC. It is translated as CASSGGRGGIETQYF.

This chain uses TRBV11-3 with TRBJ2-5; 7 bases are shared with TRBD1. The V segment lost 5 bases and the J segment 6 bases; nucleotides outside the gene matches: 6. Germline V gives CDR1 SGHNT, CDR2 YENEEA. This CDR3 has 13 residues. The CDR3 nucleotides are TGTGCCAGCAGCCCGGAACAGGGGCAGACCCAGTACTTC. This translates into CASSPEQGQTQYF. Variable domain in full (rest from reference TRBV11-3 and TRBJ2-5): EAGVVQSPRYKIIEKKQPVAFWCNPISGHNTLYWYLQNLGQGPELLIRYENEEAVDDSQLPKDRFSAERLKGVDSTLKIQPAELGDSAVYLCASSPEQGQTQYFGPGTRLLVL.

V gene TRBV12-3 or TRBV12-4 combines with J gene TRBJ2-1; no clear D gene. The CDR3 has 15 residues. Trimming removed 2 bases at V and 7 bases at J, with 15 bases between. CDR3 loop: CASSLSLGFWNEQFF. CDR3 DNA: TGTGCCAGCAGTTTATCTCTCGGTTTCTGGAATGAGCAGTTCTTC.

The chain couples TRBV19 to TRBJ1-2; D not certain. Per germline, CDR1 LNHDA and CDR2 SQIVND (reference sequence). Deletions cut 6 bases from V and 5 bases from J, with 16 bases between. CDR3 length: 14 amino acids. CDR3 amino acids: CASRISGGLYGYTF. CDR3 coding DNA: TGTGCCAGTAGAATCAGTGGCGGGCTGTATGGCTACACCTTC.

The gene calls are TRBV12-3 or TRBV12-4 and TRBJ1-2; TRBD1 aligns across 7 bases. With 6 bases clipped from V and 5 bases from J, the junction kept 9 bases outside the gene matches. The length of the CDR3 is 14 residues. The CDR3 loop is CASSSTGLSYGYTF. The CDR3 nucleotides are TGTGCCAGCAGCTCGACAGGGCTTTCTTATGGCTACACCTTC.

V and J are TRBV18 and TRBJ1-3; D gene uncertain. V lost 2 bases to trimming and J lost 2 bases, with 16 bases between them. From germline, CDR1 is KGHSH and CDR2 LQKENI. This CDR3 contains 17 residues. CDR3 coding DNA: TGTGCCAGCTCACCAGCCCGCCAAGGATCCACTGGAAACACCATATATTTT. Translating it yields CASSPARQGSTGNTIYF.